Detailed here is one T cell receptor (beta chain). This sample stems from a study of blood T cell repertoires in COVID-19. Profiling relied on immunoSEQ multiplex PCR, and the TCRdb table lists in-frame clones only, not all of them. The sample has some 150,000 clones, roughly four fifths seen once; the top ten hold approximately 9.2%. Germline V lookup: CDR1 MNHNS, CDR2 SASEGT. Trimming left V 1 base short and J 4 bases short, with 8 bases between. The CDR3 sequence is 13 residues long. The chain recombines TRBV6-1 with TRBJ2-7; D call uncertain. The source material was peripheral blood. This receptor was obtained from a human donor with acute or convalescent COVID-19. The donor label of this sample is uncertain. CDR3 in DNA: TGTGCCAGCAGTGAAGACTCAATGTACGAGCAGTACGTC. Amino acids: CASSEDSMYEQYV.